This TCR beta chain was identified in a study of blood T cell repertoires in COVID-19. In the original processing: By means of reference gene primer amplification, nucleated cell counts were estimated. The repertoire was sequenced with immunoSEQ multiplex PCR; TCRdb's copy has only in-frame clones and lacks some. V and J calls plus clone size are reproduced from that table; the DNA served to infer D and trimming. The sample lists 180,000 or so clones, about 83% seen once, with roughly 9.1% in the top ten. Germline-derived CDR1 and CDR2 are SQVTM and ANQGSEA. The V end lost 3 bases, the J end lost 4 bases, and 13 bases lay between the germline ends. This CDR3 is built from 14 residues.

Sequenced: PBMCs or T cells enriched from blood (not recorded which). This chain uses TRBV29-1 with TRBJ2-1; D perhaps matches TRBD1 (7 bases). This TCR was recovered from a woman aged 25 to 39 who had recovered from COVID-19. CDR3 sequence reads: CSVERDSVYNEQFF. CDR3 bases: TGCAGCGTTGAGCGGGACAGCGTATACAATGAGCAGTTCTTC.